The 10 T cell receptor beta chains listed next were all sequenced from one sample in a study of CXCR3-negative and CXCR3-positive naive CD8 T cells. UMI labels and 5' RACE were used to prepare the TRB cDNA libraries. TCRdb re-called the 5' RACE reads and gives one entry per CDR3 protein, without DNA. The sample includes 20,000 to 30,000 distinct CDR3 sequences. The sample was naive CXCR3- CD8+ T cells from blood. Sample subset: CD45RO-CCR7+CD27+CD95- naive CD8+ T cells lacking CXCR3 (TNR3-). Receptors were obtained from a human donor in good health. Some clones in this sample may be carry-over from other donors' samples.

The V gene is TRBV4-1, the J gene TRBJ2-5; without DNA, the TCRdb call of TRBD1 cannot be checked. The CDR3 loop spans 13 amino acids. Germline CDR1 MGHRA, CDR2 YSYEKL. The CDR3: CASSQQGQETQYF.

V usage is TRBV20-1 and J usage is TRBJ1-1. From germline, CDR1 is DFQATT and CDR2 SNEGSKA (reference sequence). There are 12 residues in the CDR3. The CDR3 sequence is CSASLGDTEAFF.

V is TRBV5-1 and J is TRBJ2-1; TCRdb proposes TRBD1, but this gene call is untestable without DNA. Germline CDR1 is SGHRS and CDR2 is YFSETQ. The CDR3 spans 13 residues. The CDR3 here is CASSFQGGNEQFF.

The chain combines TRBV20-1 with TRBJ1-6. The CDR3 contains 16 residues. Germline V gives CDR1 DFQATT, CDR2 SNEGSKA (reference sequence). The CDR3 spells CSARDYQQTYNSPLHF.

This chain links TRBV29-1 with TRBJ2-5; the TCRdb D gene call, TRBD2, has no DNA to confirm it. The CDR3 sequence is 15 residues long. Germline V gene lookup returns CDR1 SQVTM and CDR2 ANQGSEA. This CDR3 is CSVDGTSGGQETQYF.

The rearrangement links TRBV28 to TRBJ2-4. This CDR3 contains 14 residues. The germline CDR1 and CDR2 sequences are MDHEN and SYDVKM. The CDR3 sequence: CASSSIQVEDIQYF. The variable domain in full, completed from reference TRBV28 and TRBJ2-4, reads DVKVTQSSRYLVKRTGEKVFLECVQDMDHENMFWYRQDPGLGLRLIYFSYDVKMKEKGDIPEGYSVSREKKERFSLILESASTNQTSMYLCASSSIQVEDIQYFGAGTRLSVL.

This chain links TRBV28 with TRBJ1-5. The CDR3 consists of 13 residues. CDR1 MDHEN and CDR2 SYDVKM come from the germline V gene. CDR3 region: CASSPQNNQPQHF.

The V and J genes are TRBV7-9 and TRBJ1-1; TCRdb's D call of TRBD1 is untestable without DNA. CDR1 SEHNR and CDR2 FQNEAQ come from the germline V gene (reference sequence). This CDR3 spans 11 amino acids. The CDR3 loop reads CASSFGGEAFF.

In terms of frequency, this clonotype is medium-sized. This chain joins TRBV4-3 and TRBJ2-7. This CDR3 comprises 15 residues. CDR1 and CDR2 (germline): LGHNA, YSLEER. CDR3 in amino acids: CASSQDRESSYEQYF.

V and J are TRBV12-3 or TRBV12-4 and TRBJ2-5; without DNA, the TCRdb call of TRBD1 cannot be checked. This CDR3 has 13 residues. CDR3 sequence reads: CASSWDSRETQYF.